This TCR beta chain derives from a study of T cell responses to AZD1222 COVID-19 vaccine. Whole-study findings and limits: Baseline testing showed seropositivity in only a handful of AZD1222 recipients. CD4 TCRs associated with vaccination spanned spike, dominating at 160-218 and 743-854.

The length of the CDR3 is 14 residues. V was shortened by 1 base and J by 0 bases, with 6 bases between the two germline ends. Germline loops: CDR1 MNHEY, CDR2 SVGAGI. This clone was recorded a few times. What it recognizes is unknown. Sequencing was performed with immunoSEQ multiplex PCR; in TCRdb, only in-frame clones are kept and a portion is missing. The sample contains about 99,000 clones, around 89% of which appear only once. Sequences were derived from peripheral blood, sampled on day 0 of AZD1222 vaccination. The clonotype originates from an adult in good health. The chain has TRBV6-5 and TRBJ1-2; D gene unclear. CDR3 nucleotide sequence: TGTGCCAGCAGTTACTTGAGGGCTAACTATGGCTACACCTTC. It encodes CASSYLRANYGYTF.